This is a list of T cell receptor beta chains from one sample in a study of T cell responses to AZD1222 COVID-19 vaccine. The protocol was immunoSEQ multiplex PCR, while the TCRdb copy is restricted to in-frame clones and leaves out a portion. Of about 150,000 clones listed, 91% were seen once; the top ten hold approximately 3.8%. Sequencing used peripheral blood, obtained 28 days after the second AZD1222 dose. The receptor source for this set is an adult who received the AZD1222 COVID-19 vaccine. CDR3s include the opening cysteine and the closing phenylalanine or tryptophan. The D gene is left open where the match is weak. Not every row has a clone size; where given, it reads once, few, many or a size class.

D	size	V	J	CDR3	DNA
TRBD1	few	TRBV7-8	TRBJ1-1	CASSAAQTGSEAFF	TGTGCCAGCAGCGCTGCGCAGACAGGGAGTGAAGCTTTCTTT
-	-	TRBV2	TRBJ2-2	CASTRPTVTGELFF	TGTGCCAGCACCCGACCGACGGTCACCGGGGAGCTGTTTTTT
TRBD2	-	TRBV7-3	TRBJ2-1	CASGLAGDNEQFF	TGTGCCAGCGGACTAGCGGGAGACAATGAGCAGTTCTTC
TRBD1	-	TRBV7-2	TRBJ1-2	CASSLKGGGFRGYTF	TGTGCCAGCAGCTTAAAAGGGGGCGGATTTCGAGGCTACACCTTC
TRBD1	-	TRBV2	TRBJ1-5	CASMTGAPGQPQHF	TGTGCCAGCATGACAGGGGCCCCCGGTCAGCCCCAGCATTTT
-	once	TRBV5-1	TRBJ1-1	CASSLPRPAGPKQMNTEAFF	TGCGCCAGCAGCTTGCCCCGCCCGGCGGGTCCCAAACAAATGAACACTGAAGCTTTCTTT
-	-	TRBV12-3/TRBV12-4	TRBJ2-1	CASRTVDNEQFF	TGTGCCAGCAGGACTGTGGACAATGAGCAGTTCTTC
TRBD1	-	TRBV5-5	TRBJ1-2	CASSLRTGGGDGYTF	TGTGCCAGCAGCCTCCGGACAGGAGGGGGGGATGGCTACACCTTC
TRBD1	-	TRBV6-5	TRBJ1-2	CASSLLGQGDGYTF	TGTGCCAGCAGTCTTCTAGGACAGGGGGATGGCTACACCTTC
TRBD2	few	TRBV11-3	TRBJ2-5	CASSLAASGRETQYF	TGTGCCAGCAGCTTAGCGGCTAGCGGTCGGGAGACCCAGTACTTC